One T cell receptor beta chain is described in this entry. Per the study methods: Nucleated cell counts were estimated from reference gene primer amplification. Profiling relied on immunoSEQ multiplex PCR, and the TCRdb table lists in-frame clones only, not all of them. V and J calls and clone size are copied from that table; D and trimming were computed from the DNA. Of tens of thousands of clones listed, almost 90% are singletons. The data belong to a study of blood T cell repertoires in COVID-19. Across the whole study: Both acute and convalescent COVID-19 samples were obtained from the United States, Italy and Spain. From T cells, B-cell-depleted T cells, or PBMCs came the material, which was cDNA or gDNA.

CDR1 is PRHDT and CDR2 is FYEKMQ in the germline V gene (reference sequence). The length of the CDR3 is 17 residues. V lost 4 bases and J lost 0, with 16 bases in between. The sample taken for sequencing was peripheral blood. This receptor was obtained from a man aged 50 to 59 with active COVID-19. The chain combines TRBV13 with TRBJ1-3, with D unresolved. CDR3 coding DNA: TGTGCCAGCAGCTCTGGGGAGGCTCGGAGCTCTGGAAACACCATATATTTT. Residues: CASSSGEARSSGNTIYF.